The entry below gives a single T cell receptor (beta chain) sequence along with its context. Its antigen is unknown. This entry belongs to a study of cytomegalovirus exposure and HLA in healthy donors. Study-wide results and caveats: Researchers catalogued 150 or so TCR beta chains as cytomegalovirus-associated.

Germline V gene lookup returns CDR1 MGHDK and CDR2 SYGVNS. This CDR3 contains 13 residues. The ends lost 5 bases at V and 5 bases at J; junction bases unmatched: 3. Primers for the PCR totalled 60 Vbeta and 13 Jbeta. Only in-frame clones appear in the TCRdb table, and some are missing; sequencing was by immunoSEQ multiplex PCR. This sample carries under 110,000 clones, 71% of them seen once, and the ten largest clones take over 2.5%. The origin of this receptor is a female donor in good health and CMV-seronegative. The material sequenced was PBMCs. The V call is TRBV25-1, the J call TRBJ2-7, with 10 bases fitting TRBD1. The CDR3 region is CASSLTGGHEQYF. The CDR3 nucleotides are TGTGCCAGCAGTCTGACAGGGGGCCACGAGCAGTACTTC.